The 22 T cell receptor beta chains below all came from one sample that was sequenced in a study of identical twins (dated by TCRdb to between 2015 and 2016). Preparation of the library involved 5' RACE. The sequencer was an Illumina HiSeq 2000. The raw public data were reprocessed by TCRdb itself: fastp quality trimming at Q25, MiXCR clonotype calling, in-frame beta chains only. Every distinct CDR3 protein forms one entry, paired with its most common genes and DNA. Here the sample has some 500,000 distinct CDR3 sequences; roughly 9.9% occur a single time. The top ten constitute roughly 3.2% of the sample. This same sample was also taken into another study, of yellow fever vaccine responses in identical twins.

What was sequenced was PBMCs. Receptors originate from a woman aged 18-29 years in good health.

The chain links TRBV2 to TRBJ2-7; maybe TRBD2 (6 bases). Germline CDR1 and CDR2: SNHLY and FYNNEI. The CDR3 extends over 13 amino acids. V lost 11 bases to trimming and J lost 3 bases, with 17 bases between them. The DNA for the CDR3 is TGTGCCGGGGGGTTGGCCGAGAACTACGAGCAGTACTTC. It codes for CAGGLAENYEQYF.

This clonotype was recorded only once. The CDR3 DNA sequence: TGTGCCAGCAGTCCCCCGGGAGTGGGCAATCAGCCCCAGCATTTT. Its protein is CASSPPGVGNQPQHF. The chain employs TRBV6-1 and TRBJ1-5; D gene ambiguous. CDR1 and CDR2 (germline): MNHNS, SASEGT. Trimming left V 5 bases short and J 2 bases short, with 13 bases between. The CDR3 extends over 15 amino acids.

There are many counts of this clonotype. The chain carries TRBV28 and TRBJ2-5; D is unclear. Trimming cost V 4 bases and J 5 bases, with 8 bases left between them. Germline loops: CDR1 MDHEN, CDR2 SYDVKM. The CDR3 is 12 amino acids. The CDR3 loop is CASSYPEETQYF. The CDR3 DNA reads TGTGCCAGCAGTTACCCAGAGGAGACCCAGTACTTC. The full variable domain, completed using reference TRBV28 and TRBJ2-5, is DVKVTQSSRYLVKRTGEKVFLECVQDMDHENMFWYRQDPGLGLRLIYFSYDVKMKEKGDIPEGYSVSREKKERFSLILESASTNQTSMYLCASSYPEETQYFGPGTRLLVL.

The CDR3: CASSLRGALAVTEDQDSYEQYF. DNA of the CDR3: TGTGCCAGCAGTTTACGGGGGGCACTAGCGGTAACAGAAGACCAGGACTCCTACGAGCAGTACTTC. This chain links TRBV12-3 or TRBV12-4 with TRBJ2-7; 8 positions match TRBD2. The CDR3 runs to 22 residues. V was pared by 2 bases and J by 0 bases, with 24 bases of the junction left unmatched.

This clonotype has only a few counts. The V and J genes are TRBV28 and TRBJ2-7; 8 nucleotides align to TRBD2. Germline CDR1 MDHEN, CDR2 SYDVKM. V shed 6 bases and J 0 bases; nucleotides not matched to a gene: 7. This CDR3 comprises 15 residues. Here the CDR3 DNA reads TGTGCCAGCAGCCCGCCGGGGGGGAACTCCTACGAGCAGTACTTC. This codes for CASSPPGGNSYEQYF.

There are a few counts of this clonotype. The rearrangement links TRBV24-1 to TRBJ2-7; 7 bases map to TRBD1. This CDR3 spans 15 amino acids. Trimming took 3 bases from V and 2 from J; bases not matched to a gene: 6. Germline CDR1 KGHDR, CDR2 SFDVKD. The CDR3 DNA sequence: TGTGCCACCAGTGATCCCGGGACAGATACCTACGAGCAGTACTTC. Translation: CATSDPGTDTYEQYF.

The V and J genes are TRBV10-1 and TRBJ2-7; the match to TRBD1 covers 11 bases. The CDR3 extends over 13 amino acids. Germline V lookup: CDR1 WNHNN, CDR2 SYGVQD (reference sequence). V dropped 6 bases and J dropped 8; count of bases not matched to a gene: 6. The CDR3 loop reads CASSQGQGGKQYF. Here the CDR3 DNA reads TGCGCCAGCAGCCAGGGACAGGGGGGGAAGCAGTACTTC.

The rearrangement joins TRBV7-3 to TRBJ2-3; TRBD1 matches at 8 bases. V was clipped by 3 bases and J by 3 bases; unmatched bases: 5. There are 15 residues in the CDR3. In germline, CDR1 is SGHTA, CDR2 FQGTGA. In nucleotides, the CDR3 is TGTGCCAGCAGCTTTGGAAACAGGGGGACAGATACGCAGTATTTT. This translates into CASSFGNRGTDTQYF. Looking up the rest from reference TRBV7-3 and TRBJ2-3 gives the full variable domain: GAGVSQTPSNKVTEKGKYVELRCDPISGHTALYWYRQSLGQGPEFLIYFQGTGAADDSGLPNDRFFAVRPEGSVSTLKIQRTERGDSAVYLCASSFGNRGTDTQYFGPGTRLTVL.

J is TRBJ2-7 and V is TRBV7-2; D is tentatively TRBD1 or TRBD2 (5 bases each). Looked up from germline, CDR1 is SGHTA and CDR2 is FQGNSA. This CDR3 contains 14 residues. Trimming pared 4 bases from V and 6 bases from J, leaving 16 bases between. CDR3 protein: CASSWTGTALEQYF. Written as DNA, the CDR3 is TGTGCCAGCAGCTGGACCGGGACCGCCCTCGAGCAGTACTTC. The full variable domain, rest sourced from reference TRBV7-2 and TRBJ2-7, is GAGVSQSPSNKVTEKGKDVELRCDPISGHTALYWYRQSLGQGLEFLIYFQGNSAPDKSGLPSDRFSAERTGGSVSTLTIQRTQQEDSAVYLCASSWTGTALEQYFGPGTRLTVT.

This clonotype has more than one count but fewer than ten. This chain links TRBV3-1 with TRBJ1-1, with D possibly TRBD1 on 6 matching bases. This CDR3 contains 14 residues. V shed 2 bases and J shed 7 bases, with 14 bases lying between them. Germline CDR1 reads LGHDT; CDR2 reads YNNKEL (reference sequence). CDR3 amino acids: CASSQHREQGEAFF. As DNA, the CDR3 is TGTGCCAGCAGCCAACATCGGGAACAGGGTGAAGCTTTCTTT. Drawing the rest from reference TRBV3-1 and TRBJ1-1, the complete variable domain is DTAVSQTPKYLVTQMGNDKSIKCEQNLGHDTMYWYKQDSKKFLKIMFSYNNKELIINETVPNRFSPKSPDKAHLNLHINSLELGDSAVYFCASSQHREQGEAFFGQGTRLTVV.

The CDR3 loop is CASSPVVGIEAFF. For the CDR3, the DNA is TGTGCCAGCAGCCCGGTTGTGGGGATTGAAGCTTTCTTT. This chain joins TRBV12-3 or TRBV12-4 and TRBJ1-1; D unclear. V lost 6 bases, J lost 7 bases, and 15 bases lay in between. The CDR3 spans 13 residues.

This clonotype appeared many times. The chain uses TRBV11-2 and TRBJ2-7; no clear D. Germline CDR1 is SGHAT and CDR2 is FQNNGV. The CDR3 has 12 amino acids. V lost 3 bases and J lost 3, with 6 bases in between. The chain's CDR3 is CASSLTFYEQYF. For the CDR3, the DNA is TGTGCCAGCAGCTTGACATTCTACGAGCAGTACTTC.

The J gene is TRBJ2-2, the V gene TRBV7-2, with 7 bases matching TRBD1. This CDR3 comprises 15 residues. Trimming took 3 bases from V and 4 from J; bases not matched to a gene: 5. Germline V gives CDR1 SGHTA, CDR2 FQGNSA. CDR3 sequence: CASSFGTEFTGELFF. CDR3 nucleotides: TGTGCCAGCAGCTTCGGGACAGAGTTCACCGGGGAGCTGTTTTTT.

This clonotype was seen more than once but under ten times. The CDR3 DNA reads TGTGCCAGCAGTGAGAGGGGAACAGGGAGGAATTCACCCCTCCACTTT. Its translation is CASSERGTGRNSPLHF. The gene calls are TRBV6-4 and TRBJ1-6, with D tentatively TRBD1 (6 bases). This CDR3 region has 16 residues. Germline CDR1 and CDR2: MRHNA and SNTAGT. V gave up 3 bases and J gave up 7 bases, with 16 bases separating them.

This clonotype was seen more than once but under ten times. The J gene is TRBJ1-3, the V gene TRBV3-1; D call uncertain. The CDR3 runs 14 residues. Germline V lookup: CDR1 LGHDT, CDR2 YNNKEL (reference sequence). Between the trimmed V and J ends, which lost 5 bases and 5 bases, there was a span of 13 bases. CDR3 nucleotide sequence: TGTGCCAGCAGCTCTAGGGTCGGCAGAAACACCATATATTTT. It is translated as CASSSRVGRNTIYF. Supplemented by reference TRBV3-1 and TRBJ1-3, the full variable domain reads DTAVSQTPKYLVTQMGNDKSIKCEQNLGHDTMYWYKQDSKKFLKIMFSYNNKELIINETVPNRFSPKSPDKAHLNLHINSLELGDSAVYFCASSSRVGRNTIYFGEGSWLTVV.

The chain carries TRBV7-9 and TRBJ2-4; D assignment may be TRBD1 or TRBD2 (5 bases each). The CDR3 loop spans 14 amino acids. Germline V gene sequence: CDR1 SEHNR, CDR2 FQNEAQ (reference sequence). V was clipped by 4 bases and J by 7 bases, with 14 bases between them. Written as DNA, the CDR3 is TGTGCCAGCAGCTCAGACGGGGCAAGGAACATTCAGTACTTC. The encoded protein is CASSSDGARNIQYF. Together with reference TRBV7-9 and TRBJ2-4, the CDR3 gives the full variable domain: DTGVSQNPRHKITKRGQNVTFRCDPISEHNRLYWYRQTLGQGPEFLTYFQNEAQLEKSRLLSDRFSAERPKGSFSTLEIQRTEQGDSAMYLCASSSDGARNIQYFGAGTRLSVL.

The rearrangement uses TRBV20-1 and TRBJ2-7; no clear D. Trimming took off 6 bases at V and 1 base at J, with 22 bases between the two ends. Germline values: CDR1 DFQATT, CDR2 SNEGSKA (reference sequence). CDR3 size: 16 residues. The CDR3 bases are TGCAGTGCCTATTCAGCGCAAGCCGCAACTTCCTACGAGCAGTACTTC. This gives the protein CSAYSAQAATSYEQYF.

This chain joins TRBV20-1 and TRBJ2-2; 8 positions match TRBD1. The CDR3 has 13 amino acids. The ends lost 5 bases at V and 3 bases at J; junction bases unmatched: 2. Germline assignment: CDR1 DFQATT and CDR2 SNEGSKA (reference sequence). The CDR3 loop reads CSAPDRDTGELFF. The CDR3 DNA follows: TGCAGTGCTCCGGACAGGGACACCGGGGAGCTGTTTTTT.

The table lists this clonotype with a few counts. The chain couples TRBV7-9 to TRBJ2-7; 12 bases are a match to TRBD2. There are 12 residues in the CDR3. Germline CDR1 and CDR2: SEHNR and FQNEAQ (reference sequence). This CDR3 is CAVGLAGYEQYF. CDR3 DNA sequence: TGTGCAGTGGGACTAGCGGGCTACGAGCAGTACTTC.

This clonotype turned up a few times. V gene TRBV7-6 combines with J gene TRBJ1-1; TRBD1 agrees at 8 bases. Trimming at V came to 1 base and at J to 0 bases, leaving 4 bases not matched to a gene. The CDR3 contains 16 residues. The germline V gene has CDR1 SGHVS and CDR2 FNYEAQ. CDR3 bases: TGTGCCAGCAGCTTAGGGACAGGGCATATGAACACTGAAGCTTTCTTT. Residues: CASSLGTGHMNTEAFF.

J is TRBJ2-1 and V is TRBV7-3; D not certain. V lost 4 bases and J lost 0, with 22 bases in between. Germline-derived CDR1 and CDR2 are SGHTA and FQGTGA. There are 19 residues in the CDR3. The CDR3 sequence: CASSSRSRLKLSSYNEQFF. Here the CDR3 DNA reads TGTGCCAGCAGCTCAAGATCCCGTTTGAAGCTGAGCTCCTACAATGAGCAGTTCTTC.

Only a few counts were recorded for this clonotype. V usage is TRBV12-3 or TRBV12-4 and J usage is TRBJ2-6; D may be TRBD1 (5 bases). Trimming took 6 bases from V and 1 from J, leaving 10 bases between them. CDR3 length: 15 amino acids. CDR3 loop: CASRSAGSGANVLTF. The CDR3 coding sequence is TGTGCCAGCAGATCCGCAGGGTCTGGGGCCAACGTCCTGACTTTC.